Following are 22 T cell receptor beta chains from one sample sequenced in a study of control samples from healthy donors and cancer patients. TCRdb's copy holds only in-frame clones and misses some; the assay was immunoSEQ multiplex PCR. This sample has 150,000 or so clones, with approximately 93% found just once. The sequencing input was blood. The receptors were sampled from a woman between 40 and 50 years old in good health.

The chain joins TRBV7-6 to TRBJ1-4; TRBD1 is a possible D gene (6 bases). Looked up from germline, CDR1 is SGHVS and CDR2 is FNYEAQ. V was cut by 5 bases and J by 0 bases, with 13 bases left in between. CDR3 size: 16 residues. In nucleotides, the CDR3 is TGTGCCAGCAGCCAACTAAGGGGGGCAACTAATGAAAAACTGTTTTTT. Protein: CASSQLRGATNEKLFF.

DNA of the CDR3: TGTGCCAGCAGTCTGTACTACGAGCAGTACTTC. This encodes CASSLYYEQYF. The J gene is TRBJ2-7, the V gene TRBV7-8; the D is unclear. Germline lookup yields CDR1 SGHVS and CDR2 FQNEAQ. The CDR3 sequence is 11 residues long. Trimming removed 6 bases from V and 3 bases from J, with 6 bases in between. Filled out from reference TRBV7-8 and TRBJ2-7, the complete variable domain reads GAGVSQSPRYKVAKRGQDVALRCDPISGHVSLFWYQQALGQGPEFLTYFQNEAQLDKSGLPSDRFFAERPEGSVSTLKIQRTQQEDSAVYLCASSLYYEQYFGPGTRLTVT.

V and J are TRBV5-1 and TRBJ2-2; D may be TRBD1 (6 bases). The germline CDR1 and CDR2 sequences are SGHRS and YFSETQ. The V end lost 4 bases, the J end lost 6 bases, and 16 bases lay between the germline ends. The CDR3 is 15 amino acids. The CDR3 nucleotides are TGCGCCAGCAGCGTCGAACAGGGAAACGCCGGGGAGCTGTTTTTT. Translation: CASSVEQGNAGELFF.

The chain couples TRBV7-8 to TRBJ2-5; 13 bases are shared with TRBD2. CDR1 SGHVS and CDR2 FQNEAQ come from the germline V gene. This CDR3 has 17 residues. The junction had 11 bases not matched to a gene; V was cut back by 5 bases and J by 5 bases. The CDR3 here is CASSGDTSGGGPETQYF. CDR3 nucleotides: TGTGCCAGCAGCGGAGACACTAGCGGGGGGGGGCCGGAGACCCAGTACTTC.

The chain joins TRBV29-1 to TRBJ2-7; the match to TRBD1 covers 11 bases. CDR3 length: 12 residues. The V segment lost 7 bases and the J segment 6 bases; nucleotides outside the gene matches: 5. Germline CDR1 SQVTM, CDR2 ANQGSEA. CDR3 loop: CSATGQGGEQYF. In DNA form, the CDR3 reads TGCAGCGCCACGGGACAGGGGGGCGAGCAGTACTTC.

The chain employs TRBV7-2 and TRBJ2-5; no firm D call. Looked up from germline, CDR1 is SGHTA and CDR2 is FQGNSA. The CDR3 runs to 13 residues. V lost 5 bases and J lost 5, with 12 bases in between. This CDR3 is CASSLGSRETQYF. The CDR3 DNA follows: TGTGCCAGCAGCCTAGGCTCACGGGAGACCCAGTACTTC.

This clone was seen once. The CDR3 DNA is TGTGCCAGCAGTCGGGACCTCTACGAGCAGTACTTC. As protein: CASSRDLYEQYF. This chain connects TRBV6-5 to TRBJ2-7; D may be TRBD1 or TRBD2 (5 bases each). V was shortened by 5 bases and J by 3 bases, with 8 bases between the two germline ends. Looked up from germline, CDR1 is MNHEY and CDR2 is SVGAGI. This CDR3 region has 12 residues.

This chain connects TRBV9 to TRBJ2-7, with 9 bases matching TRBD2. Trimming took 3 bases from V and 2 from J; bases not matched to a gene: 6. Per germline, CDR1 SGDLS and CDR2 YYNGEE. This CDR3 spans 15 amino acids. The CDR3 nucleotides are TGTGCCAGCAGCGCCTACGAGCGGGAGGCCTACGAGCAGTACTTC. Amino acids: CASSAYEREAYEQYF.

This clone has a single count. The chain is built from TRBV5-1 and TRBJ2-7; D gene uncertain. Germline CDR1 reads SGHRS; CDR2 reads YFSETQ. This CDR3 region has 13 residues. Trimming pared 1 base from V and 5 bases from J, leaving 10 bases between. CDR3 sequence reads: CASSLSGYDEQYF. CDR3 bases: TGCGCCAGCAGCTTGTCCGGGTACGACGAGCAGTACTTC.

This sequence joins TRBV6-5 and TRBJ2-7; TRBD1 might be the D (7 bases). Germline CDR1 and CDR2: MNHEY and SVGAGI. This CDR3 comprises 15 residues. V lost 0 bases, J lost 6 bases, and 15 bases lay in between. The CDR3 loop is CASSYSVRGASEQYF. CDR3 nucleotide sequence: TGTGCCAGCAGTTACTCGGTCAGGGGGGCCTCCGAGCAGTACTTC.

The chain recombines TRBV6-5 with TRBJ1-2; TRBD1 might be the D (6 bases). The CDR3 is 15 residues long. The germline CDR1 and CDR2 sequences are MNHEY and SVGAGI. V lost 0 bases, J lost 4 bases, and 12 bases lay in between. CDR3 in amino acids: CASSYSSRGGYGYTF. The CDR3 DNA follows: TGTGCCAGCAGTTACTCGTCCAGAGGGGGCTATGGCTACACCTTC.

The rearrangement joins TRBV18 to TRBJ1-1; 9 bases are a match to TRBD1. The trim removed 3 bases at V and 7 bases at J, leaving 3 bases unmatched. The CDR3 is 13 amino acids. Germline values: CDR1 KGHSH, CDR2 LQKENI. The CDR3 DNA reads TGTGCCAGCTCACCCGGACAGGGGAGTGAAGCTTTCTTT. Its protein product is CASSPGQGSEAFF. Full variable domain (missing parts from reference TRBV18 and TRBJ1-1): NAGVMQNPRHLVRRRGQEARLRCSPMKGHSHVYWYRQLPEEGLKFMVYLQKENIIDESGMPKERFSAEFPKEGPSILRIQQVVRGDSAAYFCASSPGQGSEAFFGQGTRLTVV.

This chain joins TRBV2 and TRBJ1-5; D not resolved. Per germline, CDR1 SNHLY and CDR2 FYNNEI. Trimming stripped 6 bases from V and 0 bases from J, with 15 bases between. This CDR3 comprises 16 residues. The CDR3 bases are TGTGCCAGCAGCGCCATTGGTTCTTATAGCAATCAGCCCCAGCATTTT. This translates into CASSAIGSYSNQPQHF.

This clone appeared a few times. This rearrangement joins TRBV7-2 to TRBJ2-2; no clear D gene. V gave up 4 bases and J gave up 1 base, with 7 bases separating them. The CDR3 length is 14 residues. Germline assignment: CDR1 SGHTA and CDR2 FQGNSA. The CDR3 region is CASSSTLNTGELFF. Written as DNA, the CDR3 is TGTGCCAGCAGCTCAACCCTGAACACCGGGGAGCTGTTTTTT.

The chain joins TRBV19 to TRBJ2-3; 9 bases match TRBD2. CDR1 is LNHDA and CDR2 is SQIVND in the germline V gene (reference sequence). This CDR3 has 16 amino acids. Losses at the gene ends were 1 base for V and 2 bases for J; bases not matched to a gene: 4. The CDR3 is CASSIAAGGPTDTQYF. CDR3 nucleotides: TGTGCCAGTAGTATAGCTGCGGGGGGGCCCACAGATACGCAGTATTTT.

The chain employs TRBV18 and TRBJ1-1; perhaps TRBD1 as D (5 bases). The CDR3 is made up of 13 amino acids. CDR1 is KGHSH and CDR2 is LQKENI in the germline V gene. V was cut by 3 bases and J by 10 bases, with 15 bases left in between. CDR3 bases: TGTGCCAGCTCACCCGACAGTAACTACGGAGCTTTCTTT. This gives the protein CASSPDSNYGAFF.

J is TRBJ1-1 and V is TRBV7-9; perhaps TRBD1 as D (6 bases). CDR1 SEHNR and CDR2 FQNEAQ come from the germline V gene (reference sequence). This CDR3 comprises 12 residues. The V end was cut by 5 bases, the J end by 7 bases, with 11 bases between. CDR3 sequence (DNA): TGTGCCAGCAGCCAAAACAGGGTTGAAGCTTTCTTT. Its translation: CASSQNRVEAFF.

The V gene is TRBV27, the J gene TRBJ2-7, with D perhaps matching TRBD1 (5 bases). The germline V gene has CDR1 MNHEY and CDR2 SMNVEV (reference sequence). CDR3 length equals 13 residues. Trimming took 2 bases from V and 4 from J, leaving 9 bases between them. CDR3 in amino acids: CASSLAGWYEQYF. The CDR3 DNA reads TGTGCCAGCAGTTTAGCAGGGTGGTACGAGCAGTACTTC.

The J gene is TRBJ2-1, the V gene TRBV9; D uncertain. Trimming shortened V by 4 bases and J by 9 bases, and 17 bases separated the two germline ends. CDR1 SGDLS and CDR2 YYNGEE come from the germline V gene. The CDR3 has 14 amino acids. CDR3 in amino acids: CASSLDVGSGEQFF. In DNA, the CDR3 is TGTGCCAGCAGCCTTGACGTCGGGTCAGGTGAGCAGTTCTTC.

This clone was seen a single time. This chain joins TRBV14 and TRBJ2-7; TRBD1 matches 8 bases. CDR3 length: 18 amino acids. The V gene end was trimmed by 2 bases and the J gene end by 0 bases; junction bases not matched to a gene: 12. Looked up from germline, CDR1 is SGHDN and CDR2 is FVKESK. The CDR3 sequence: CASSQSRYRDRFSYEQYF. The CDR3, as DNA: TGTGCCAGCAGCCAATCCCGGTACCGGGACAGGTTCTCCTACGAGCAGTACTTC. Full variable domain (rest looked up from reference TRBV14 and TRBJ2-7): EAGVTQFPSHSVIEKGQTVTLRCDPISGHDNLYWYRRVMGKEIKFLLHFVKESKQDESGMPNNRFLAERTGGTYSTLKVQPAELEDSGVYFCASSQSRYRDRFSYEQYFGPGTRLTVT.

The V and J genes are TRBV12-3 or TRBV12-4 and TRBJ2-7, with D unresolved. The CDR3 contains 12 residues. V lost 6 bases, J lost 5 bases, and 11 bases lay in between. CDR3 bases: TGTGCCAGCAGGCTTAACGCGGACGAGCAGTACTTC. As protein: CASRLNADEQYF.

The chain joins TRBV9 to TRBJ2-1; 7 bases are shared with TRBD2. Losses at the gene ends were 0 bases for V and 0 bases for J; bases not matched to a gene: 6. This CDR3 comprises 17 residues. Germline lookup yields CDR1 SGDLS and CDR2 YYNGEE. CDR3 nucleotides: TGTGCCAGCAGCGTAGCCGGTGGGACTACCTCCTACAATGAGCAGTTCTTC. Amino acid sequence: CASSVAGGTTSYNEQFF.